Listed below are T cell receptor beta chains from one sample, sequenced in a study of shared clonotypes between healthy human individuals. Generated by immunoSEQ multiplex PCR, the TCRdb table keeps only in-frame clones and is missing some. The sample contains some 1.1 million clones, about 72% of which appear only once. The specimen was memory CD4+ T cells from PBMCs. The receptors derive from a man between 18 and 35 years old in good health. Some clones in this sample may be carry-over from other donors' samples. Both conserved end residues are part of each CDR3. D genes are given only for firm matches. Rows give clone size only sometimes, using once, few, many, or a class for an expanded clone.

V gene	J gene	D gene	clone size	CDR3 DNA	CDR3 protein
TRBV29-1	TRBJ2-1	.	.	TGCAGCGTTGCGGGTCGGGTAAACTACAATGAGCAGTTCTTC	CSVAGRVNYNEQFF
TRBV7-3	TRBJ2-2	.	.	TGTGCCAGCAGCTTGTCACGGGACACCGGGGAGCTGTTTTTT	CASSLSRDTGELFF
TRBV23-1	TRBJ2-5	.	.	TGCGCCAGCACTCCCGGCTACCGCGGGGTACAAGAGACCCAGTACTTC	CASTPGYRGVQETQYF
TRBV5-5	TRBJ1-2	.	.	TGTGCCAGCAGCTTGGAGGCGGGCAGGGTGGGAGCTAACTATGGCTACACCTTC	CASSLEAGRVGANYGYTF
TRBV29-1	TRBJ2-3	.	many	TGCAGCGTTGGGGGTTCTACGCAGTATTTT	CSVGGSTQYF
TRBV28	TRBJ1-3	.	.	TGTGCCAGCAGTTTCGGACAGCGAATTAGCTCTGGAAACACCATATATTTT	CASSFGQRISSGNTIYF
TRBV30	TRBJ2-5	TRBD2	.	TGTGCCTGGAGTTGGGGTCGGGGAGCGGGGAAGCAAGAGACCCAGTACTTC	CAWSWGRGAGKQETQYF
TRBV29-1	TRBJ2-7	TRBD1	once	TGCAGCGTTTTTGGACAGGGTGGCGAGCAGTACTTC	CSVFGQGGEQYF
TRBV19	TRBJ2-2	TRBD2	.	TGTGCCAGTAGTATAGCGGGAGGGTATACCGGGGAGCTGTTTTTT	CASSIAGGYTGELFF
TRBV27	TRBJ1-1	.	.	TGTGCCAGCAGAAAGACATTGGAAGCGAGGGGAGGAACTGAAGCTTTCTTT	CASRKTLEARGGTEAFF
TRBV19	TRBJ1-3	.	.	TGTGCCAGTAGTGTAGGTTCGTGGGCCTCTGGAAACACCATATATTTT	CASSVGSWASGNTIYF
TRBV7-8	TRBJ1-1	.	.	TGTGCCAGCAGCTTAGTGGCCGGGGGGCCGGGTACTGAAGCTTTCTTT	CASSLVAGGPGTEAFF
TRBV5-1	TRBJ1-5	.	once	TGCGCCAGCAGCTATACAGGAGATGGAAATCAGCCCCAGCATTTT	CASSYTGDGNQPQHF
TRBV5-1	TRBJ2-7	.	.	TGCGCCAGCAGGACGCTTTTCTACGAGCAGTACTTC	CASRTLFYEQYF
TRBV6-5	TRBJ2-2	.	.	TGTGCCAGCAGACGCTCCCATTCGGCCGGGGAGCTGTTTTTT	CASRRSHSAGELFF
TRBV13	TRBJ2-1	TRBD2	.	TGTGCCAGCAGCTTAGCCGAAAGCGGGAGGGCGTCTTTTGAGCAGTTCTTC	CASSLAESGRASFEQFF
TRBV30	TRBJ2-7	TRBD1	once	TGTGCCTGGGACCGGGACAGGATAGCCGAGCAGTACTTC	CAWDRDRIAEQYF
TRBV4-3	TRBJ2-2	TRBD2	.	TGCGCCAGCAGCCCGGACCTACTAGCGGAGACCACCGGGGAGCTGTTTTTT	CASSPDLLAETTGELFF
TRBV6-1	TRBJ1-3	.	.	TGTGCCAGCAGCCTCACCGGGAACTCTGGAAACACCATATATTTT	CASSLTGNSGNTIYF
TRBV10-3	TRBJ1-1	TRBD1	few	TGTGCCATCAGTGGGGCAGGGGGAATGAACACTGAAGCTTTCTTT	CAISGAGGMNTEAFF
TRBV5-1	TRBJ2-5	TRBD1	.	TGCGCCAGCAGCCGGGACAGGCCTCCTCCCCTCCAAGAGACCCAGTACTTC	CASSRDRPPPLQETQYF
TRBV15	TRBJ2-3	TRBD2	once	TGTGCCACCAGCCTAGGACTAGCGGGAGCAAGCACAGATACGCAGTATTTT	CATSLGLAGASTDTQYF
TRBV7-3	TRBJ2-1	.	.	TGTGCCAGCAGCCCCGTGGGGCGGGACCCCAATGAGCAGTTCTTC	CASSPVGRDPNEQFF
TRBV10-3	TRBJ2-3	TRBD2	.	TGTGCCATCAGTGTTAGCGGGAGCACAGATACGCAGTATTTT	CAISVSGSTDTQYF
TRBV28	TRBJ1-1	TRBD1	.	TGTGCCAGCAGTTTACAGGGGGCGCGGACTGAAGCTTTCTTT	CASSLQGARTEAFF
TRBV18	TRBJ2-7	.	.	TGTGCCAGCTCACCGGGGCCAAGGAACGAGCAGTACTTC	CASSPGPRNEQYF
TRBV1	TRBJ1-5	.	many	TGCACCAGCAGCCAAGAAGATACCAGGGACGGCAATCAGCCCCAGCATTTT	CTSSQEDTRDGNQPQHF
TRBV11-2	TRBJ2-7	TRBD2	.	TGTGCCAGCAGCCCTAGGGGACTAACTTCCTACGAGCAGTACTTC	CASSPRGLTSYEQYF
TRBV10-3	TRBJ1-2	.	.	TGTGCCATCAGTGACAGGGAGGGCGGCTACACCTTC	CAISDREGGYTF
TRBV27	TRBJ2-4	TRBD2	.	TGTGCCAGCAGTTTCCTAGCGGGAGGAGGGAACGCCAAAAACATTCAGTACTTC	CASSFLAGGGNAKNIQYF
TRBV7-8	TRBJ2-7	.	.	TGTGCCAGCAGCTTAGGCTACTACGAGCAGTACTTC	CASSLGYYEQYF
TRBV7-3	TRBJ1-1	.	few	TGTGCCAGCAGTCAAACGAGGAGCGGTGAAGCTTTCTTT	CASSQTRSGEAFF
TRBV29-1	TRBJ2-1	TRBD2	.	TGCAGCGGGGGGACTACTACATTCCCTGAGCAGTTCTTC	CSGGTTTFPEQFF
TRBV10-2	TRBJ1-3	.	few	TGCGCCAGCAAAGCGGGGGGTTCTGGAAACACCATATATTTT	CASKAGGSGNTIYF
TRBV19	TRBJ2-5	TRBD1	.	TGTGCCAGTAGTATAAGGGGGACAGGGGAAGAGACCCAGTACTTC	CASSIRGTGEETQYF
TRBV27	TRBJ2-7	TRBD2	.	TGTGCCAGCAGTTTATACGCTAGCGGGGATCAAAACGAGCAGTACTTC	CASSLYASGDQNEQYF
TRBV11-2	TRBJ2-7	TRBD2	.	TGTGCCAGCAGCTCAAGCGGGAGGGCCGTCTCCGAGCAGTACTTC	CASSSSGRAVSEQYF
TRBV7-9	TRBJ2-7	TRBD1	.	TGTGCCAGCAGCTTAGTGGGGACAGGCCGCTTC	CASSLVGTGRF
TRBV5-4	TRBJ2-1	TRBD2	.	TGTGCCAGCAGGCCGCTAGCGGGAGGCTACAATGAGCAGTTCTTC	CASRPLAGGYNEQFF
TRBV9	TRBJ2-2	.	.	TGTGCCAGCAGCGTATTGGGGGGCGGCACCGGGGAGCTGTTTTTT	CASSVLGGGTGELFF
TRBV2	TRBJ2-6	.	few	TGTGCCAGCAGTGAAGGAAGGTTCTCTGGGGCCAACGTCCTGACTTTC	CASSEGRFSGANVLTF
TRBV25-1	TRBJ2-4	TRBD2	once	TGTGCCAGCAGTGAAGGGGGGGGACAGTACTTC	CASSEGGGQYF
TRBV2	TRBJ2-7	.	.	TGTGCCATCAGCGCCGGGACTGGCTCCTACGAGCAGTACTTC	CAISAGTGSYEQYF
TRBV28	TRBJ1-4	.	.	TGTGCCAGCAGTTCCCCCAGAATGGACGGTAATGAAAAACTGTTTTTT	CASSSPRMDGNEKLFF
TRBV5-1	TRBJ2-1	TRBD2	.	TGCGCCAGCAGCTTGCTAGCGGGAGGCTACAATGAGCAGTTCTTC	CASSLLAGGYNEQFF
TRBV6-6	TRBJ2-7	.	.	TGTGCCAGCAGTTACTCGGCAGGGGCCACCTACGAGCAGTACTTC	CASSYSAGATYEQYF
TRBV7-9	TRBJ2-1	TRBD2	.	TGTGCCAGCAGCTTATTGGGGCGAGCGGGAGGGTCCTACAATGAGCAGTTCTTC	CASSLLGRAGGSYNEQFF
TRBV4-3	TRBJ2-1	.	.	TGCGCCAGCAGCCTCAGAAGGGGACCCTCAGGCCATGAGCAGTTCTTC	CASSLRRGPSGHEQFF
TRBV15	TRBJ2-1	.	.	TGTGCCACCAGCACACTAACCGGGACACTCTCCTACAATGAGCAGTTCTTC	CATSTLTGTLSYNEQFF
TRBV5-1	TRBJ2-1	TRBD2	.	TGCGCCAGCAGCTTGGTGGCGGGAGTTCCCAACAATGAGCAGTTCTTC	CASSLVAGVPNNEQFF
TRBV6-1	TRBJ2-7	TRBD2	.	TGTGCCAGCAGTGAGCTAGCGGTATCCTACGAGCAGTACTTC	CASSELAVSYEQYF
TRBV18	TRBJ1-5	.	.	TGTGCCAGCTCAATACGACAGTTAGATCAGCCCCAGCATTTT	CASSIRQLDQPQHF
TRBV5-8	TRBJ1-5	.	.	TGTGCCAGCAGCTCCCACGGGACTTATAGCAATCAGCCCCAGCATTTT	CASSSHGTYSNQPQHF
TRBV28	TRBJ2-7	.	.	TGTGCCAGCGGGAGTAGTTACGAGCAGTACTTC	CASGSSYEQYF
TRBV7-3	TRBJ2-3	TRBD2	.	TGTGCCAGCAGCTTAAGTCCTAGCGGGATCACAGATACGCAGTATTTT	CASSLSPSGITDTQYF
TRBV28	TRBJ2-3	TRBD1	.	TGTGCCAGCAGTTTAACGTTCATGGGACAGGCTAGCACAGATACGCAGTATTTT	CASSLTFMGQASTDTQYF
TRBV5-1	TRBJ2-1	TRBD2	.	TGCGCCAGCAGTTTTAGCGGGGACAATGAGCAGTTCTTC	CASSFSGDNEQFF
TRBV28	TRBJ2-2	.	.	TGTGCCAGCAGGAGCCAGAACACCGGGGAGCTGTTTTTT	CASRSQNTGELFF
TRBV15	TRBJ1-3	TRBD1	.	TGTGCCACCAGACGGGGACAGGGAGACGTATACACCATATATTTT	CATRRGQGDVYTIYF
TRBV7-8	TRBJ1-1	.	.	TGTGCCAGCAGCTTAAGGGAATCCAGCCTGAACACTGAAGCTTTCTTT	CASSLRESSLNTEAFF